This TCR beta chain was retrieved from a study of blood T cell repertoires in COVID-19. V was clipped by 4 bases and J by 1 base; unmatched bases: 7. The CDR3 is 15 amino acids. The germline V gene encodes CDR1 SGHNT and CDR2 YYREEE (reference sequence). Some clones are missing from TCRdb's copy, which holds only in-frame ones; the method was immunoSEQ multiplex PCR. The sample contains fewer than 250,000 clones, 65% to 90% of which appear only once. Sequencing used peripheral blood. The sequence came from a woman in her forties or fifties with acute or convalescent COVID-19. The chain couples TRBV5-4 to TRBJ2-5, with 7 bases matching TRBD2. CDR3 bases: TGTGCCAGCAGCCCTGGGGGAGGGCCCCAAGAGACCCAGTACTTC. Translating it yields CASSPGGGPQETQYF.